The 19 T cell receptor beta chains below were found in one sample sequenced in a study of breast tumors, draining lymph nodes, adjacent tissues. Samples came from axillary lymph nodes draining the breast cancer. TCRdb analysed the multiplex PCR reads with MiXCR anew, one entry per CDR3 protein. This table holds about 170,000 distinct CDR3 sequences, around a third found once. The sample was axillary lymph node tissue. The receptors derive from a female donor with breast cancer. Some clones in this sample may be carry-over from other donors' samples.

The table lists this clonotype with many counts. CDR3 sequence: CASSLAQHLIQPQHF. Here the CDR3 DNA reads TGTGCCAGCAGCTTAGCGCAACATCTAATCCAGCCCCAGCATTTT. The genes are TRBV7-2 and TRBJ1-5; the D is unclear. Germline-derived CDR1 and CDR2 are SGHTA and FQGNSA. There are 15 residues in the CDR3. Between the trimmed V and J ends, which lost 0 bases and 7 bases, there was a span of 13 bases.

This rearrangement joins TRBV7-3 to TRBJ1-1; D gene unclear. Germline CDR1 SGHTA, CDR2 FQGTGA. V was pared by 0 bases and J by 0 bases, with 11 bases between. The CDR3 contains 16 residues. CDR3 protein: CASSLTGIRMNTEAFF. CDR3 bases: TGTGCCAGCAGCTTAACAGGGATAAGAATGAACACTGAAGCTTTCTTT.

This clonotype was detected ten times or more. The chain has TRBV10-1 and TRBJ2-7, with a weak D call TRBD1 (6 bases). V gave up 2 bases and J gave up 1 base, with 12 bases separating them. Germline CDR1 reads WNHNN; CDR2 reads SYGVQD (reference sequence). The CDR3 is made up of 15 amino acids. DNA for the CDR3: TGCGCCAGCAGTGAGCGAGTAACAGGGTCCTACGAGCAGTACTTC. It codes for CASSERVTGSYEQYF.

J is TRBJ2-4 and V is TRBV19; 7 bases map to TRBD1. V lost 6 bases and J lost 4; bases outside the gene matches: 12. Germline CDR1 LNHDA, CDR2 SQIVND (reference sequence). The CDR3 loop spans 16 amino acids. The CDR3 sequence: CASRTDFNRGKNIQYF. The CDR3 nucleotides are TGTGCCAGTAGGACCGATTTTAACAGGGGAAAAAACATTCAGTACTTC.

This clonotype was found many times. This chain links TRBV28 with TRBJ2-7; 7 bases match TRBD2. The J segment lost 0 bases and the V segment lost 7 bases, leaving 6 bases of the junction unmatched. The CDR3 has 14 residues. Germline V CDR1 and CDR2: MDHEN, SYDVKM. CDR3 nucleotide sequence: TGTGCCAGCACTCTCCGGGACTACTCCTACGAGCAGTACTTC. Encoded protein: CASTLRDYSYEQYF.

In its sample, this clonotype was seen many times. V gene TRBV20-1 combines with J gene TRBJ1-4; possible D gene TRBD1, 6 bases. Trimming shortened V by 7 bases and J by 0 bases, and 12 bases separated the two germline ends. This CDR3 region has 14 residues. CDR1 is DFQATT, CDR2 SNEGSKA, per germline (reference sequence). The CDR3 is CSGRRGSTNEKLFF. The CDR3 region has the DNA TGCAGTGGCCGCAGGGGATCAACTAATGAAAAACTGTTTTTT.

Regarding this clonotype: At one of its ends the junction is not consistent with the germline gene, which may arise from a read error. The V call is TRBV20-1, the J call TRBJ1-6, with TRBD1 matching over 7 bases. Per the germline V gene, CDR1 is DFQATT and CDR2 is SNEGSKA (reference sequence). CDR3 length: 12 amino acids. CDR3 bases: TGCAGTGCTAGGGGACATGACAGGGACCACTACTTT. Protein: CSARGHDRDHYF.

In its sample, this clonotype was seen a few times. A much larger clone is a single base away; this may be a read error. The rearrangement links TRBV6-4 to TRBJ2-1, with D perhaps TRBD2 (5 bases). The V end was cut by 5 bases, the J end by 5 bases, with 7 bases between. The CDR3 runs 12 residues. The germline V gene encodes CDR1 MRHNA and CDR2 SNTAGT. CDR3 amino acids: CASSHGDNEQFF. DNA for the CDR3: TGTGCCAGCAGTCACGGGGACAATGAGCAGTTCTTC.

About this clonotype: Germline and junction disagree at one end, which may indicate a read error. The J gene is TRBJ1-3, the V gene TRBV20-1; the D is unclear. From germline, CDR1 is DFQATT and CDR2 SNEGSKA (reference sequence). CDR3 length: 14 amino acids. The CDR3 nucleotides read TGCAGTGCTGGAGAATTTAACTCTGGAAACACCATATATTTT. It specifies CSAGEFNSGNTIYF.

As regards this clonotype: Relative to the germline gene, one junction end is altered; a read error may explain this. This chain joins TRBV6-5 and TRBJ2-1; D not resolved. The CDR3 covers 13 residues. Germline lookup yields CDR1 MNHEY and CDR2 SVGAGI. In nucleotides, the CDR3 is TGTGCCAGCGGTCAGTCCTCCTCCAATGAGCAGTTCTTC. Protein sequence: CASGQSSSNEQFF.

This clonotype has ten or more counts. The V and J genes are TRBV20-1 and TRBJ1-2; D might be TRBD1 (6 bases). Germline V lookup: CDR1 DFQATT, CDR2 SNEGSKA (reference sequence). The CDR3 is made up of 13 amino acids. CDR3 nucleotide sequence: TGCAGGGGGACGGGGGCTGGGTACTATGGCTACACCTTC. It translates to CRGTGAGYYGYTF.

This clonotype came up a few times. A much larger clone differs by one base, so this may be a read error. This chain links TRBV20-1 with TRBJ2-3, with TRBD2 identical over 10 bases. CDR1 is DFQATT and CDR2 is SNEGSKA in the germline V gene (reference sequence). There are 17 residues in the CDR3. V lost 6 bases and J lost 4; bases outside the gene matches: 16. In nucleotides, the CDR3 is TGCAGTGCCAGCATCCTAGCGGGGGCACCGGGGGCAGATACGCAGTATTTT. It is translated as CSASILAGAPGADTQYF.

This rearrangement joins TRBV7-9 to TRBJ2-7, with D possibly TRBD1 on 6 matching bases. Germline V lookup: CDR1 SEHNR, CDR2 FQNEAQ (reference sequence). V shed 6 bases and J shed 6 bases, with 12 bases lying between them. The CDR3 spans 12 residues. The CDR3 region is CASRPGVSEQYF. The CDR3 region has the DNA TGTGCCAGCAGACCAGGGGTTAGCGAGCAGTACTTC. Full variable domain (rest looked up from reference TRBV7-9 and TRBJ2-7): DTGVSQNPRHKITKRGQNVTFRCDPISEHNRLYWYRQTLGQGPEFLTYFQNEAQLEKSRLLSDRFSAERPKGSFSTLEIQRTEQGDSAMYLCASRPGVSEQYFGPGTRLTVT.

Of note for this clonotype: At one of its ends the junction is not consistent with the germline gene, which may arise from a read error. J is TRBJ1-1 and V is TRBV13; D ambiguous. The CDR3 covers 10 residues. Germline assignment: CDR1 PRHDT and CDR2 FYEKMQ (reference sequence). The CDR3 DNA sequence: TGTGCCAGCAGCGTAGGTGAAGCTTTCTTT. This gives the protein CASSVGEAFF.

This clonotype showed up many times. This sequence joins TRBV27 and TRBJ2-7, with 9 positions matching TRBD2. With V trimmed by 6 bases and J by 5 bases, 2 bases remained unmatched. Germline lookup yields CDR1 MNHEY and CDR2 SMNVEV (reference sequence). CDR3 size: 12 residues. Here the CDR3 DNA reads TGTGCCAGCAGGCGGGGGGGGAACGAGCAGTACTTC. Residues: CASRRGGNEQYF.

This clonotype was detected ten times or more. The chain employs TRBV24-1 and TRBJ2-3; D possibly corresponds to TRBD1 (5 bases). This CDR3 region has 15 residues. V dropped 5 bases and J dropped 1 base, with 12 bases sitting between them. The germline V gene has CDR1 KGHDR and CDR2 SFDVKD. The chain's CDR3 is CATSVRTPGTDTQYF. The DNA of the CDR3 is TGTGCCACCAGTGTTAGGACACCCGGCACAGATACGCAGTATTTT.

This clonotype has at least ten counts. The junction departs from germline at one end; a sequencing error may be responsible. The CDR3 spells CSAIGTGASSEQYF. For the CDR3, the DNA is TGCAGTGCTATAGGGACAGGGGCCTCCTCCGAGCAGTACTTC. V is TRBV20-1 and J is TRBJ2-7, with TRBD1 matching 10 bases. Germline V gene data show CDR1 as DFQATT and CDR2 as SNEGSKA (reference sequence). The CDR3 has 14 residues.

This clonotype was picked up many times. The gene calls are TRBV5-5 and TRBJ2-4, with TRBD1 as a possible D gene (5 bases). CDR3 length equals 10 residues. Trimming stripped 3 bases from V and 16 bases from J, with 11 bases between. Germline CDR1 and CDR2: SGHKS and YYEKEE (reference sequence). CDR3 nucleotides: TGTGCCAGCAGCTCTGACAGAACATACTTC. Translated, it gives CASSSDRTYF.

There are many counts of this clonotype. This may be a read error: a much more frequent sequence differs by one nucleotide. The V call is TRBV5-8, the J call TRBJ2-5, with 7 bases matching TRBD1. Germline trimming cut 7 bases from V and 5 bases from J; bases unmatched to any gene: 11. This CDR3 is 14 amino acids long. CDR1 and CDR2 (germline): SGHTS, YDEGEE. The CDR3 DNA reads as TGTGCCAGCGTGAGAAGGGGGCCTACGGAGACCCAGTACTTC. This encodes CASVRRGPTETQYF. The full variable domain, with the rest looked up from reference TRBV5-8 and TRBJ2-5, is EAGVTQSPTHLIKTRGQQATLRCSPISGHTSVYWYQQALGLGLQFLLWYDEGEERNRGNFPPRFSGRQFPNYSSELNVNALELEDSALYLCASVRRGPTETQYFGPGTRLLVL.